This T cell receptor (beta chain) was documented in a study of shared clonotypes between healthy human individuals. Looking at the study overall: Those who served as donors were a couple of women and a few men between the ages of 18 and 49. For every donor, three CD4 naive, three CD4 memory, two CD8 naive and one CD8 memory plates were used.

About this clone itself: Its antigen is currently unknown.

CDR3 length: 13 amino acids. Germline loops: CDR1 SGHRS, CDR2 YFSETQ. Trimming removed 8 bases from V and 2 bases from J, with 8 bases in between. Study results and caveats: There were few donors, and this limited the genetic and exposure-history diversity represented.

The table came from immunoSEQ multiplex PCR; TCRdb's copy has only in-frame clones and leaves some out. Of around 2,000,000 clones listed, 85% to 95% are singletons. It was into CD45RA+ naive and CD45RA-negative memory subsets that the CD4+ cells were split. Sample: naive CD4+ T cells sorted from blood. As to subset: CD45RA+ positively selected. This TCR derives from a man younger than 35 in good health. The J gene is TRBJ1-6, the V gene TRBV5-1; D is undetermined. The CDR3 bases are TGCGCCAGGACATGGGCCTATAATTCACCCCTCCACTTT. Translation gives CARTWAYNSPLHF.